One sample yielded the 15 T cell receptor beta chains listed below, sequenced in a study of T cells after yellow fever vaccination. TCRdb reprocessed the 5' RACE reads with MiXCR, giving one entry per CDR3 protein. The data contain about 360,000 distinct CDR3 sequences, roughly 6.1% of them singletons. The starting material was PBMCs, obtained 5 days after the yellow fever booster vaccination. These receptor sequences come from a man under 40 who received the YFV17D yellow fever vaccine.

This clonotype has just a few counts. The junction departs from the called germline gene at one end, perhaps through a read error. The V call is TRBV7-9, the J call TRBJ2-1, with D maybe TRBD2 (5 bases). The CDR3 length is 13 residues. Germline values: CDR1 SEHNR, CDR2 FQNEAQ (reference sequence). CDR3: CASSVAWGNEQFF. The CDR3, as DNA: TGTGCCAGCAGCGTAGCGTGGGGCAATGAGCAGTTCTTC.

The chain links TRBV5-6 to TRBJ2-7; D may be TRBD1 or TRBD2 (6 bases each). V lost 4 bases to trimming and J lost 0 bases, with 14 bases between them. The germline V gene has CDR1 SGHDT and CDR2 YYEEEE. This CDR3 region has 15 residues. CDR3 protein: CASSGGRTASYEQYF. Here the CDR3 DNA reads TGTGCCAGCAGCGGGGGGCGGACGGCCTCCTACGAGCAGTACTTC.

This clonotype was detected ten times or more. V usage is TRBV7-8 and J usage is TRBJ2-1; no clear D. The V end lost 3 bases, the J end lost 9 bases, and 12 bases lay between the germline ends. CDR3 length: 13 amino acids. Germline V CDR1 and CDR2: SGHVS, FQNEAQ. CDR3 residues: CASSLRQRFEQFF. The CDR3 DNA reads TGTGCCAGCAGCTTGAGGCAGCGATTTGAGCAGTTCTTC.

This clonotype has more than one count but fewer than ten. The CDR3 spells CASSLAGSFYNEQFF. CDR3 DNA: TGTGCCAGCAGTCTAGCGGGGTCGTTCTACAATGAGCAGTTCTTC. This chain connects TRBV28 to TRBJ2-1; 9 nucleotides line up with TRBD2. Germline V gene lookup returns CDR1 MDHEN and CDR2 SYDVKM. Losses at the gene ends were 5 bases for V and 3 bases for J; bases not matched to a gene: 5. This CDR3 has 15 residues.

This clonotype showed up just a few times. The chain recombines TRBV20-1 with TRBJ2-7; 9 bases fit TRBD2. The CDR3 spans 13 residues. Germline V gives CDR1 DFQATT, CDR2 SNEGSKA (reference sequence). The V segment lost 0 bases and the J segment 6 bases; nucleotides outside the gene matches: 3. CDR3 coding DNA: TGCAGTGCTAGAGACATTAGCGGGAGCGAGCAGTACTTC. This encodes CSARDISGSEQYF.

The chain joins TRBV4-3 to TRBJ2-3; TRBD2 is a possible D gene (6 bases). This CDR3 is built from 16 residues. Germline V CDR1 and CDR2: LGHNA, YSLEER. The germline V and J ends were trimmed by 1 base and 0 bases, with 11 bases remaining between them. The DNA of the CDR3 is TGCGCCAGCAGCCAAGTGGTGGGAGGTAGCACAGATACGCAGTATTTT. Its protein product is CASSQVVGGSTDTQYF.

This clonotype occurred a few times. The V and J genes are TRBV27 and TRBJ2-2; 11 bases line up with TRBD2. The germline V gene has CDR1 MNHEY and CDR2 SMNVEV (reference sequence). The CDR3 consists of 15 residues. V trimming: 6 bases; J trimming: 7 bases; junction bases outside the gene matches: 7. The CDR3 reads CASRRLAGGNGELFF. For the CDR3, the DNA is TGTGCCAGCAGGCGTCTAGCGGGAGGTAACGGGGAGCTGTTTTTT.

Ten or more counts support this clonotype. This chain links TRBV9 with TRBJ2-1; TRBD2 matches at 14 bases. Germline V gives CDR1 SGDLS, CDR2 YYNGEE. The trim removed 0 bases at V and 0 bases at J, leaving 2 bases unmatched. The CDR3 loop spans 18 amino acids. CDR3 coding DNA: TGTGCCAGCAGCGTAGGGACTAGCGGGAGGCGCTCCTACAATGAGCAGTTCTTC. This gives the protein CASSVGTSGRRSYNEQFF. The variable domain in full, completed from reference TRBV9 and TRBJ2-1, reads DSGVTQTPKHLITATGQRVTLRCSPRSGDLSVYWYQQSLDQGLQFLIQYYNGEERAKGNILERFSAQQFPDLHSELNLSSLELGDSALYFCASSVGTSGRRSYNEQFFGPGTRLTVL.

The sample holds many counts of this clonotype. The rearrangement links TRBV9 to TRBJ2-3; D is uncertain. CDR1 SGDLS and CDR2 YYNGEE come from the germline V gene. V shed 0 bases and J shed 2 bases, with 4 bases lying between them. The CDR3 runs 13 residues. CDR3 region: CASSVGTTDTQYF. DNA for the CDR3: TGTGCCAGCAGCGTAGGGACCACAGATACGCAGTATTTT.

This clonotype was detected ten times or more. The chain combines TRBV6-1 with TRBJ2-2, with 7 bases fitting TRBD2. Trimming cost V 10 bases and J 0 bases; bases outside gene matches: 8. This CDR3 spans 15 amino acids. Germline V gene sequence: CDR1 MNHNS, CDR2 SASEGT. DNA for the CDR3: TGTGCCACGAAAGCGGGACTAACGAACACCGGGGAGCTGTTTTTT. It translates to CATKAGLTNTGELFF.

This clonotype was recorded a few times. The J gene is TRBJ2-2, the V gene TRBV9; no firm D call. The CDR3 extends over 14 amino acids. The V gene lost 4 bases and the J gene lost 0 bases, with 7 bases spanning the gap. The germline gives CDR1 SGDLS, CDR2 YYNGEE. CDR3: CASSTAPNTGELFF. The CDR3 DNA reads as TGTGCCAGCAGCACAGCACCGAACACCGGGGAGCTGTTTTTT.

The gene calls are TRBV3-1 and TRBJ2-5; tentative D call: TRBD2 (5 bases). Germline CDR1 LGHDT, CDR2 YNNKEL (reference sequence). The CDR3 runs 15 residues. V lost 1 base to trimming and J lost 5 bases, with 14 bases between them. CDR3 residues: CASSQGPLAQETQYF. Here the CDR3 DNA reads TGTGCCAGCAGCCAAGGTCCCCTAGCCCAGGAGACCCAGTACTTC.

This clonotype showed up just a few times. V usage is TRBV28 and J usage is TRBJ2-7; 10 nucleotides agree with TRBD2. CDR1 MDHEN and CDR2 SYDVKM come from the germline V gene. Trimming took 5 bases from V and 4 from J; bases not matched to a gene: 8. The CDR3 has 15 residues. CDR3 protein: CASSTGTSVGYEQYF. The CDR3 nucleotides are TGTGCCAGCAGTACTGGGACTAGCGTCGGGTACGAGCAGTACTTC.

In this sample, this clonotype turned up many times. DNA of the CDR3: TGTGCCAGTAGTGACACCGACAGGGCCGGGGAGCCCCAGCATTTT. Translated: CASSDTDRAGEPQHF. The chain couples TRBV19 to TRBJ1-5; 7 bases agree with TRBD1. J was trimmed by 8 bases and V by 5 bases; bases with no gene match: 12. Germline lookup yields CDR1 LNHDA and CDR2 SQIVND (reference sequence). There are 15 residues in the CDR3.

J is TRBJ2-1 and V is TRBV30, with 7 positions matching TRBD2. The CDR3 extends over 13 amino acids. V lost 5 bases to trimming and J lost 6 bases; unmatched junction nucleotides: 7. CDR1 is GTSNPN and CDR2 is SVGIG in the germline V gene (reference sequence). This CDR3 reads CAWDRSGANEQFF. DNA for the CDR3: TGTGCCTGGGACAGAAGCGGGGCCAATGAGCAGTTCTTC.